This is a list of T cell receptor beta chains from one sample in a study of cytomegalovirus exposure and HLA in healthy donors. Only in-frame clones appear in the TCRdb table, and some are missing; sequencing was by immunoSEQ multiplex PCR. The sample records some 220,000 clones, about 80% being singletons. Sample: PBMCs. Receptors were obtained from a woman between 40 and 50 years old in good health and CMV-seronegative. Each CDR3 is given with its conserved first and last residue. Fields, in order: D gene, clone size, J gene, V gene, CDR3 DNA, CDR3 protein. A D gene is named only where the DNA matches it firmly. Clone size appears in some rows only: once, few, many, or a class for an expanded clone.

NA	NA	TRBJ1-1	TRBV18	TGTGCCAGCTCACCATCAGGGGCGAACACTGAAGCTTTCTTT	CASSPSGANTEAFF
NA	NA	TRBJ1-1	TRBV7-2	TGTGCCAGCAGCTTATTAATTTGGGGCAGGGGAACTGAAGCTTTCTTT	CASSLLIWGRGTEAFF
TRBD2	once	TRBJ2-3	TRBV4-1	TGCGCCAGCGACCCGGGACTAGCGGGAGGGGCGGATACGCAGTATTTT	CASDPGLAGGADTQYF
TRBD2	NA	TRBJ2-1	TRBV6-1	TGTGCCAGCAGGCTAGCGGGGGGCTACAATGAGCAGTTCTTC	CASRLAGGYNEQFF
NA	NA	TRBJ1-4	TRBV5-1	TGCGCCAGCAGCTTGGCGGGGGGGCTTGGAGAAAAACTGTTTTTT	CASSLAGGLGEKLFF
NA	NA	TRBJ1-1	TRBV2	TGTGCCAGCAACCGGTTAAACACTGAAGCTTTCTTT	CASNRLNTEAFF
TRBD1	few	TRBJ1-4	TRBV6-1	TGTGCCAGCAGTGAAGCCCAAGGACAGGGAAGGAAACTGTTTTTT	CASSEAQGQGRKLFF
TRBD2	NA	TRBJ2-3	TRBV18	TGTGCCAGCTCACCACGAGTGGGGGGGGACGACACAGATACGCAGTATTTT	CASSPRVGGDDTDTQYF
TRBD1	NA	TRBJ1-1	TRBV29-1	TGCAGCGGAGGACAGGGTGAAGCTTTCTTT	CSGGQGEAFF
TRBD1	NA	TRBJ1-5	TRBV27	TGTGCCAGCGGGACAGGCGGCGGGGGCAATCAGCCCCAGCATTTT	CASGTGGGGNQPQHF
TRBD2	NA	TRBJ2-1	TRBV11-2	TGTGCCAGCAGCTTATTCACTAGCGGGCCTTACAATGAGCAGTTCTTC	CASSLFTSGPYNEQFF
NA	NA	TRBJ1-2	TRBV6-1	TGTGCCAGTAAGGAGTCCGAATCGGGTGGCTACACCTTC	CASKESESGGYTF
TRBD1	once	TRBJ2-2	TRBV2	TGTGCCAGCAGTGAAGCTTCCCTGCTTGTGGACAGGGGGCTTGACACCGGGGAGCTGTTTTTT	CASSEASLLVDRGLDTGELFF
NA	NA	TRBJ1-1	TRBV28	TGTGCCAGCAGTTGGGGGGGGAGCACTGAAGCTTTCTTT	CASSWGGSTEAFF
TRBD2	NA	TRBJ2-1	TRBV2	TGTGCCAGCAGTGATGGGGGGCCTAGCGGGGGGAAGGTTGATGAGCAGTTCTTC	CASSDGGPSGGKVDEQFF
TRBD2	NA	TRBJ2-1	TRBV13	TGTGCCAGCAGCTTAAGGGGCGGGGGATACAATGAGCAGTTCTTC	CASSLRGGGYNEQFF
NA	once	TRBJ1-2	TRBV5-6	TGTGCCAGCAGCTCACTTCCGACGGACATCTATGGCTACACCTTC	CASSSLPTDIYGYTF
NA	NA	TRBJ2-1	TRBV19	TGTGCCAGTAGTAGCAGATTGGTAAATGAGCAGTTCTTC	CASSSRLVNEQFF
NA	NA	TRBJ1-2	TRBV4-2	TGTGCCAGCAGCCAAGAAGATCTGACAGTCTCGGCTTATGGCTACACCTTC	CASSQEDLTVSAYGYTF
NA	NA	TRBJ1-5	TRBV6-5	TGTGCCAGCAGTTATCTCGGTCAGCCCCAGCATTTT	CASSYLGQPQHF
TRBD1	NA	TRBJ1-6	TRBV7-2	TGTGCCAGCAGCTTAGTAGGGGGCCCGGGGTCACCCCTCCACTTT	CASSLVGGPGSPLHF
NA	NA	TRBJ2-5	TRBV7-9	TGTGCCAGCAGCCCCCATCTCGGAGAGACCCAGTACTTC	CASSPHLGETQYF
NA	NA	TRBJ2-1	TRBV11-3	TGTGCCAGCAGCTCCCGCGGCAGCTACAATGAGCAGTTCTTC	CASSSRGSYNEQFF
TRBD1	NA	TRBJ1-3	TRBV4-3	TGCGCCAGCAGCCAAGATATGGGACAGCGCTCTGGAAACACCATATATTTT	CASSQDMGQRSGNTIYF
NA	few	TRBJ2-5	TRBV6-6	TGTGCCAGCGGGACTTCACCCTACGAGACCCAGTACTTC	CASGTSPYETQYF
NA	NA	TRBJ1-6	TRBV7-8	TGTGCCAGCAGCGGTATTGGACAGTCACGACAAAATTCACCCCTCCACTTT	CASSGIGQSRQNSPLHF
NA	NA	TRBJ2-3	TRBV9	TGTGCCAGCAGCGCCGACCCGGGAGATACGCAGTATTTT	CASSADPGDTQYF
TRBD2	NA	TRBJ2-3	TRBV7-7	TGTGCTAGCAGCCCATCTAGCGGGGGGGCTACAGATACGCAGTATTTT	CASSPSSGGATDTQYF
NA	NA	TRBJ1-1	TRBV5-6	TGTGCCAGCAGCTTTGGCAGTGAAGCTTTCTTT	CASSFGSEAFF
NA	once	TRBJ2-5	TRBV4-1	TGCGCCAGCAGCGGACTGGGGGCACAAGAGACCCAGTACTTC	CASSGLGAQETQYF
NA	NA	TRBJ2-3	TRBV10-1	TGCGCCAGCAGTGATCTGGGACTCCAAAAAGGAGATACGCAGTATTTT	CASSDLGLQKGDTQYF
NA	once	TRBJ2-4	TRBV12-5	TGTGCTAGTGGTTTGGTTGGAGAGAACATTCAGTACTTC	CASGLVGENIQYF